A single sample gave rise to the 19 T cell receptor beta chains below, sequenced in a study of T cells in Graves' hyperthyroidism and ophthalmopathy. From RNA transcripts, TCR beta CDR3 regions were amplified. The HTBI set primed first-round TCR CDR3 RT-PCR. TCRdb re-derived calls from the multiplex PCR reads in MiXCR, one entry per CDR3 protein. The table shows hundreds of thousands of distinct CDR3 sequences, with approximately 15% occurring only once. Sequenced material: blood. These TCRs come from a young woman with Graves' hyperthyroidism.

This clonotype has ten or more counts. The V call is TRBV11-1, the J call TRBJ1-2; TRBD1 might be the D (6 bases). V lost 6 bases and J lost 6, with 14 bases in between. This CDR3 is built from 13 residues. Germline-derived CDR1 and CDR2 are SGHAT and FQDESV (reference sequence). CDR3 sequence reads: CASRATGRNGYTF. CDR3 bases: TGTGCCAGCAGAGCGACAGGACGTAATGGCTACACCTTC.

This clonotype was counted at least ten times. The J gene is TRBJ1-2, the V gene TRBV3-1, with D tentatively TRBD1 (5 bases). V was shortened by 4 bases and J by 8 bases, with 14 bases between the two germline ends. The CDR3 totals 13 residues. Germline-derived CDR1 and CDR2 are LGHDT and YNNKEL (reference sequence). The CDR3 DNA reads TGTGCCAGCAGCCTGAGGGGCTACCGGGGCTACACCTTC. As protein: CASSLRGYRGYTF.

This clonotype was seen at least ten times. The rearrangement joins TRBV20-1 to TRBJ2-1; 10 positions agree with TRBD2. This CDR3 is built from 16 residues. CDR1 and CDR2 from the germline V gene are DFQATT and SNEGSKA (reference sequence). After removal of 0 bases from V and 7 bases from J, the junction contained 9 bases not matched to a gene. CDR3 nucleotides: TGCAGTGCTAGAGATCGGTTAGCGGGAGGAAGAAATGAGCAGTTCTTC. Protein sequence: CSARDRLAGGRNEQFF.

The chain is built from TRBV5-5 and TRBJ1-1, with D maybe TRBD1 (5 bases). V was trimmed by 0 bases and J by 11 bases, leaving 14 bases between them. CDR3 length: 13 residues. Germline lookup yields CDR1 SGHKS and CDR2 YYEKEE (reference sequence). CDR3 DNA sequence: TGTGCCAGCAGCTTGGAGGCTCAGGGTGCTGCTTTCTTT. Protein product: CASSLEAQGAAFF.

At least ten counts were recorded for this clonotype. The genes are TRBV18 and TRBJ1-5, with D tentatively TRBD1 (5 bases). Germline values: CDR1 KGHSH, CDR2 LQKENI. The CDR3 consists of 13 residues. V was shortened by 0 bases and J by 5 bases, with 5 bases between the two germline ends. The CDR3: CASSPPGHQPQHF. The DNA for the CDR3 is TGTGCCAGCTCACCACCGGGGCATCAGCCCCAGCATTTT.

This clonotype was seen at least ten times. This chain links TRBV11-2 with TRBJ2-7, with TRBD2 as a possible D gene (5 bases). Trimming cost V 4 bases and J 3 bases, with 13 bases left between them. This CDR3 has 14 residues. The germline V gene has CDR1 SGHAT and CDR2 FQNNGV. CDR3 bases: TGTGCCAGCAGCTCGCCAGTAGCGTTCTACGAGCAGTACTTC. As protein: CASSSPVAFYEQYF.

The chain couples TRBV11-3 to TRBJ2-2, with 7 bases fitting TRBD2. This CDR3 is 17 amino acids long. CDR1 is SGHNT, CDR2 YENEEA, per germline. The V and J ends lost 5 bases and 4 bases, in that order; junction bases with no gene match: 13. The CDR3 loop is CASSATRGRAPTGELFF. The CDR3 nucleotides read TGTGCCAGCAGCGCAACACGGGGGAGGGCCCCCACCGGGGAGCTGTTTTTT.

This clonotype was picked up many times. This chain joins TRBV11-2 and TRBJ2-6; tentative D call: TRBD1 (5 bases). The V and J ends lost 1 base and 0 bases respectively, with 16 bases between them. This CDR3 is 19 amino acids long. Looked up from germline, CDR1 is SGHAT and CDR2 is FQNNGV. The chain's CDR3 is CASSLGWGQGPSGANVLTF. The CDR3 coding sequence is TGTGCCAGCAGCTTAGGGTGGGGTCAGGGTCCCTCTGGGGCCAACGTCCTGACTTTC. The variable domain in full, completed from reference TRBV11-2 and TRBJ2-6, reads EAGVAQSPRYKIIEKRQSVAFWCNPISGHATLYWYQQILGQGPKLLIQFQNNGVVDDSQLPKDRFSAERLKGVDSTLKIQPAKLEDSAVYLCASSLGWGQGPSGANVLTFGAGSRLTVL.

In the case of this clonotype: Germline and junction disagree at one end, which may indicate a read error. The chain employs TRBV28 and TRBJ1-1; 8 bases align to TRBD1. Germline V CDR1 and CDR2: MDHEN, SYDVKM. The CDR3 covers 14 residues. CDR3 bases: TGCGCCAGCAGTTTACAGGACAGGGCCACTGAAGCTTTCTTT. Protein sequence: CASSLQDRATEAFF.

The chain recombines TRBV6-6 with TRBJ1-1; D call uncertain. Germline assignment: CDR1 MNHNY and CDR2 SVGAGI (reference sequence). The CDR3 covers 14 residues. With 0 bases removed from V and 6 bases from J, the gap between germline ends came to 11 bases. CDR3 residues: CASSYSYGSAEAFF. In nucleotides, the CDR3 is TGTGCCAGCAGTTACTCGTATGGGTCGGCTGAAGCTTTCTTT.

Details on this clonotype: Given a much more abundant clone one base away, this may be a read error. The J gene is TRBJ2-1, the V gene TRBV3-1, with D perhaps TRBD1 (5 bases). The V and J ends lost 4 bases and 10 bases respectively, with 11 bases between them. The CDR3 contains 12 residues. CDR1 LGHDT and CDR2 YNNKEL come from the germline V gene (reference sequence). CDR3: CASSLTTAEQFF. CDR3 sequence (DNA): TGTGCCAGCAGCCTGACGACAGCCGAGCAGTTCTTC.

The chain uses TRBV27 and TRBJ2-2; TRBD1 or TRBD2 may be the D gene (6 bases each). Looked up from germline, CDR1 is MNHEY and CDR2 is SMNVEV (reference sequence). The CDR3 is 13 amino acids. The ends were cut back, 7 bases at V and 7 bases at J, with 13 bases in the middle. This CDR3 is CASTGGAIGELFF. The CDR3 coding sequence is TGTGCCAGCACCGGGGGCGCAATCGGGGAGCTGTTTTTT.

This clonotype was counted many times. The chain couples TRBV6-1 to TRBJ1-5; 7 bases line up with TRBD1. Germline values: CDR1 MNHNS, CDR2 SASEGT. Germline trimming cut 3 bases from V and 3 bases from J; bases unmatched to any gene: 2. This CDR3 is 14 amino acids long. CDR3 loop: CASSEGTDNQPQHF. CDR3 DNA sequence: TGTGCCAGCAGTGAGGGGACAGACAATCAGCCCCAGCATTTT.

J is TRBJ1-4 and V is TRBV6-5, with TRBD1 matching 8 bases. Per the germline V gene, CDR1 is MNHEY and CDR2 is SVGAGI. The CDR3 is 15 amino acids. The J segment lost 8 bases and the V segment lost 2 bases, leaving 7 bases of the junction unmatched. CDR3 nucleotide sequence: TGTGCCAGCAGTTACCGGTCAGGGGGCTGGGAAAAACTGTTTTTT. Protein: CASSYRSGGWEKLFF.

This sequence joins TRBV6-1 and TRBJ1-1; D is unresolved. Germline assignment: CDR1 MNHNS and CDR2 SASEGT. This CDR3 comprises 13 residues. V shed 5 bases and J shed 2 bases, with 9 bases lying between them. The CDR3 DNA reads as TGTGCCAGCAGTTCCCGGCCCAACACTGAAGCTTTCTTT. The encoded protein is CASSSRPNTEAFF.

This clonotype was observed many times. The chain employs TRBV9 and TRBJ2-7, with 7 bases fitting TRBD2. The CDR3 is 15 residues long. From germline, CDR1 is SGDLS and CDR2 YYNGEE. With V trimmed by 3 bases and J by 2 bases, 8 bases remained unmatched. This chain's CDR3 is CASSAEGGGPYEQYF. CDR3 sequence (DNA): TGTGCCAGCAGCGCCGAAGGCGGGGGACCCTACGAGCAGTACTTC.

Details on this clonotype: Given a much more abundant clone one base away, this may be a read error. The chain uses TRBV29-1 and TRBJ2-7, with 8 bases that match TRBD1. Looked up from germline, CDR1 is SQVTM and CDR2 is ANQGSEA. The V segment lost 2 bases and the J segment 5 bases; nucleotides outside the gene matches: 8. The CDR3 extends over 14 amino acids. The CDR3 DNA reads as TGCAGCGTTGAATATCGCAGGGGGCTGAACGAGCAGTACTTC. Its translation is CSVEYRRGLNEQYF.

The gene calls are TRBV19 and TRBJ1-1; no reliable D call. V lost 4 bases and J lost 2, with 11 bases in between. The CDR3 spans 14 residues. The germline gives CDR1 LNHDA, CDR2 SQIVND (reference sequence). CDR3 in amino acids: CASSTPTQNTEAFF. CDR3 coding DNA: TGTGCCAGTAGTACCCCTACCCAAAACACTGAAGCTTTCTTT.

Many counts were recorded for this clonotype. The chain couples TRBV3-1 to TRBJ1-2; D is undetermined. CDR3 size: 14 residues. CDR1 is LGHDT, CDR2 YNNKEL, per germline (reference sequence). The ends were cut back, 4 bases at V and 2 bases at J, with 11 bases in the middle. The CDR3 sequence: CASSRGGINYGYTF. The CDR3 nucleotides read TGTGCCAGCAGCCGCGGAGGGATAAACTATGGCTACACCTTC.